The 12 T cell receptor beta chains reported below all come from one sample, sequenced in a study of cytomegalovirus exposure and HLA in healthy donors. The primer mix had 60 Vbeta and 13 Jbeta primers. Measured with immunoSEQ multiplex PCR; TCRdb has only the in-frame clones, and not every one. Of 160,000 or so clones listed, roughly four fifths are singletons. Source material: PBMCs. The receptors derive from a woman in her fifties or sixties in good health and CMV-seronegative.

The chain couples TRBV7-9 to TRBJ1-2; the match to TRBD1 covers 7 bases. CDR3 length equals 13 residues. Germline CDR1 SEHNR, CDR2 FQNEAQ (reference sequence). J was trimmed by 6 bases and V by 5 bases; bases with no gene match: 6. CDR3 coding DNA: TGTGCCAGCAGCCGTCAAGGGGGCGATGGCTACACCTTC. Amino acid sequence: CASSRQGGDGYTF.

The chain's CDR3 is CASSRTGGVSYEQYF. CDR3 DNA sequence: TGTGCCAGCAGTCGCACAGGGGGCGTTTCCTACGAGCAGTACTTC. V is TRBV28 and J is TRBJ2-7, with 9 bases that match TRBD1. Germline loops: CDR1 MDHEN, CDR2 SYDVKM. This CDR3 has 15 residues. Trimming took 5 bases from V and 1 from J; bases not matched to a gene: 6. Supplemented by reference TRBV28 and TRBJ2-7, the full variable domain reads DVKVTQSSRYLVKRTGEKVFLECVQDMDHENMFWYRQDPGLGLRLIYFSYDVKMKEKGDIPEGYSVSREKKERFSLILESASTNQTSMYLCASSRTGGVSYEQYFGPGTRLTVT.

This sequence joins TRBV4-3 and TRBJ2-2; 11 bases are shared with TRBD2. J lost 2 bases, V lost 5 bases, and 4 bases had no gene match. The CDR3 consists of 16 residues. CDR1 is LGHNA and CDR2 is YSLEER in the germline V gene. Here the CDR3 reads CASSSGLAENTGELFF. DNA of the CDR3: TGCGCCAGCAGCTCGGGACTAGCGGAAAACACCGGGGAGCTGTTTTTT.

This chain joins TRBV29-1 and TRBJ1-1; 12 bases map to TRBD1. CDR1 is SQVTM and CDR2 is ANQGSEA in the germline V gene. CDR3 length equals 12 residues. V lost 7 bases and J lost 7; bases outside the gene matches: 4. The CDR3 nucleotides are TGCAGCGCCGGGACAGGGGGCAATGAAGCTTTCTTT. Protein sequence: CSAGTGGNEAFF.

In its sample, this clone was seen a few times. The chain links TRBV7-2 to TRBJ2-7; no clear D. V lost 1 base to trimming and J lost 1 base, with 11 bases between them. In germline, CDR1 is SGHTA, CDR2 FQGNSA. The length of the CDR3 is 15 residues. In nucleotides, the CDR3 is TGTGCCAGCAGCTTAGGTCACTGGTCTTCCTACGAGCAGTACTTC. Its translation is CASSLGHWSSYEQYF. The full variable domain, rest sourced from reference TRBV7-2 and TRBJ2-7, is GAGVSQSPSNKVTEKGKDVELRCDPISGHTALYWYRQSLGQGLEFLIYFQGNSAPDKSGLPSDRFSAERTGGSVSTLTIQRTQQEDSAVYLCASSLGHWSSYEQYFGPGTRLTVT.

The rearrangement joins TRBV19 to TRBJ1-5; 12 nucleotides agree with TRBD1. CDR3 length: 16 residues. Germline loops: CDR1 LNHDA, CDR2 SQIVND (reference sequence). The ends lost 4 bases at V and 6 bases at J; junction bases unmatched: 7. The CDR3 bases are TGTGCCAGTAGTACGGGGGGGACAGGGGGCGGTCAGCCCCAGCATTTT. Translation gives CASSTGGTGGGQPQHF.

This chain connects TRBV28 to TRBJ2-5; 9 bases map to TRBD1. J was trimmed by 5 bases and V by 2 bases; bases with no gene match: 12. CDR1 and CDR2 (germline): MDHEN, SYDVKM. This CDR3 is built from 17 residues. CDR3 bases: TGTGCCAGCAGTTTAGACCGGGGAACAGGGGGCAGGGAGACCCAGTACTTC. This gives the protein CASSLDRGTGGRETQYF.

The chain has TRBV5-1 and TRBJ1-6; TRBD1 matches 7 bases. CDR1 and CDR2 (germline): SGHRS, YFSETQ. Trimming removed 4 bases from V and 9 bases from J; junction bases left unmatched: 7. There are 14 residues in the CDR3. CDR3 sequence: CASSPGQIVSPLHF. The CDR3, as DNA: TGCGCCAGCAGCCCGGGACAGATAGTTTCACCCCTCCACTTT. The entire variable domain, with the rest obtained from reference TRBV5-1 and TRBJ1-6, is as follows: KAGVTQTPRYLIKTRGQQVTLSCSPISGHRSVSWYQQTPGQGLQFLFEYFSETQRNKGNFPGRFSGRQFSNSRSEMNVSTLELGDSALYLCASSPGQIVSPLHFGNGTRLTVT.

V and J are TRBV5-4 and TRBJ2-2, with TRBD2 matching 12 bases. The CDR3 consists of 16 residues. Germline trimming cut 6 bases from V and 4 bases from J; bases unmatched to any gene: 7. CDR1 is SGHNT and CDR2 is YYREEE in the germline V gene (reference sequence). In nucleotides, the CDR3 is TGTGCCAGCAACATACTAGCGGGAGGATCCACCGGGGAGCTGTTTTTT. This translates into CASNILAGGSTGELFF.

V usage is TRBV7-6 and J usage is TRBJ2-2, with TRBD2 identical over 9 bases. This CDR3 has 17 amino acids. V shed 3 bases, J shed 6 bases, and the junction held 11 bases outside the gene matches. Per germline, CDR1 SGHVS and CDR2 FNYEAQ. CDR3 sequence reads: CASSLGDSGSKSGELFF. The CDR3 nucleotides read TGTGCCAGCAGCTTGGGGGATAGCGGGAGCAAATCCGGGGAGCTGTTTTTT.

This chain joins TRBV19 and TRBJ2-1; a weak D match, TRBD1 (5 bases). V lost 7 bases and J lost 5, with 12 bases in between. From germline, CDR1 is LNHDA and CDR2 SQIVND (reference sequence). The CDR3 totals 13 residues. CDR3 sequence reads: CASTPGIDNEQFF. The CDR3 DNA is TGTGCCAGTACCCCAGGGATAGACAATGAGCAGTTCTTC.

This clone was seen more than once but under ten times. The V and J genes are TRBV11-3 and TRBJ1-1; 8 positions match TRBD1. There are 14 residues in the CDR3. The germline CDR1 and CDR2 sequences are SGHNT and YENEEA. Trimming at V came to 4 bases and at J to 1 base, leaving 2 bases not matched to a gene. The CDR3 protein is CASSSGTGNTEAFF. DNA of the CDR3: TGTGCCAGCAGCTCCGGGACAGGGAACACTGAAGCTTTCTTT.